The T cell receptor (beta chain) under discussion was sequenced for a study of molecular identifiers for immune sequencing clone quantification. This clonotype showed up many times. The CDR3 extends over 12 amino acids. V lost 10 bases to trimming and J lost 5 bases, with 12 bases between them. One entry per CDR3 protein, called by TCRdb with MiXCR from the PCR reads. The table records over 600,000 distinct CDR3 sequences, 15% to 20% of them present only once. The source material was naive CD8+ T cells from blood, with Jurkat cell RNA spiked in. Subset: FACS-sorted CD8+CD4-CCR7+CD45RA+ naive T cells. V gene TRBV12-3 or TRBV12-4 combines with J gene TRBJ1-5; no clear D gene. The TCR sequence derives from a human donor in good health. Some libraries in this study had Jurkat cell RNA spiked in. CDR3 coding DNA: TGTGCCAAACTAGTCCAGGATCAGCCCCAGCATTTT. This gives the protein CAKLVQDQPQHF.